A selection of T cell receptor beta chains follows, all from one sample in a study of blood T cells in healthy people across ages. One entry per CDR3 protein, called by TCRdb with MiXCR from the 5' RACE reads. The sample shows 650,000 to 800,000 distinct CDR3 sequences, around two fifths of them seen only once. Sequencing was done on a sample of blood. The receptors come from a man in his 60s in good health. The CDR3 runs from the conserved cysteine through the conserved F or W.

CDR3 length: 16; V gene: TRBV9; CDR3 protein: CASSVVGQKNTGELFF
CDR3 length: 17; V gene: TRBV11-3; CDR3 protein: CASSPRTASRSYNEQYF
CDR3 length: 15; V gene: TRBV15; CDR3 protein: CATSLPSGGTDTQYF
CDR3 length: 16; V gene: TRBV3-1; CDR3 protein: CASSPRGLAGRYEQYF
CDR3 length: 16; V gene: TRBV5-1; CDR3 protein: CASRGGGQGPGDTQYF
CDR3 length: 12; V gene: TRBV27; CDR3 protein: CASSLGESPLHF
CDR3 length: 14; V gene: TRBV7-9; CDR3 protein: CASSLQRQRETQYF
CDR3 length: 11; V gene: TRBV29-1; CDR3 protein: CSVGVAAEAFF
CDR3 length: 14; V gene: TRBV2; CDR3 protein: CANRGTEVYEKLFF
CDR3 length: 16; V gene: TRBV7-2; CDR3 protein: CASSDQAGVAYNEQFF
CDR3 length: 19; V gene: TRBV7-2; CDR3 protein: CASSLDSWTAREKKETQYF
CDR3 length: 12; V gene: TRBV6-6; CDR3 protein: CATRTSQETQYF
CDR3 length: 13; V gene: TRBV7-9; CDR3 protein: CASSLSTEETQYF
CDR3 length: 13; V gene: TRBV25-1; CDR3 protein: CASRTRQGHEQFF
CDR3 length: 16; V gene: TRBV9; CDR3 protein: CASSVVERGGLVEQFF
CDR3 length: 19; V gene: TRBV19; CDR3 protein: CASSLSETVMHSGANVLTF
CDR3 length: 15; V gene: TRBV7-2; CDR3 protein: CASRPGGGSYNEQFF
CDR3 length: 12; V gene: TRBV6-6; CDR3 protein: CASAGPSYEQYF
CDR3 length: 13; V gene: TRBV29-1; CDR3 protein: CSVAQGATDTQYF
CDR3 length: 12; V gene: TRBV28; CDR3 protein: CVSTSSANVLTF
CDR3 length: 15; V gene: TRBV12-3/TRBV12-4; CDR3 protein: CASKVGTGLGYGYTF
CDR3 length: 12; V gene: TRBV29-1; CDR3 protein: CSVAKPPETQYF
CDR3 length: 12; V gene: TRBV6-1; CDR3 protein: CASSSNVEMQFF
CDR3 length: 15; V gene: TRBV11-3; CDR3 protein: CASSGVLAGGNEQFF
CDR3 length: 16; V gene: TRBV6-2/TRBV6-3; CDR3 protein: CASSYRTSGLRNIQYF
CDR3 length: 15; V gene: TRBV20-1; CDR3 protein: CSATPSDRAEFEQYF
CDR3 length: 13; V gene: TRBV27; CDR3 protein: CASSNRGPYEQYF
CDR3 length: 14; V gene: TRBV5-5; CDR3 protein: CASSLMGGYNEQFF
CDR3 length: 15; V gene: TRBV7-9; CDR3 protein: CASSLVPPSGTEAFF
CDR3 length: 14; V gene: TRBV6-5; CDR3 protein: CASSPRGGFYEKYF
CDR3 length: 16; V gene: TRBV21-1; CDR3 protein: CASYVVCGLCDTEAFF
CDR3 length: 14; V gene: TRBV7-2; CDR3 protein: CASSLERDRGRYTF
CDR3 length: 14; V gene: TRBV25-1; CDR3 protein: CASSGGASGGPQYF
CDR3 length: 15; V gene: TRBV6-5; CDR3 protein: CASSRTDLNTGELFF
CDR3 length: 15; V gene: TRBV5-1; CDR3 protein: CASSLSKGSQETQYF
CDR3 length: 12; V gene: TRBV15; CDR3 protein: CATSRGLNEQFF
CDR3 length: 12; V gene: TRBV20-1; CDR3 protein: CSAGPSTYEQYF
CDR3 length: 18; V gene: TRBV7-2; CDR3 protein: CAGSLASSGGAIRNEQFF
CDR3 length: 16; V gene: TRBV4-3; CDR3 protein: CASSQLAGDSRDTQYF
CDR3 length: 14; V gene: TRBV6-2/TRBV6-3; CDR3 protein: CASRPRQQVYEQYF
CDR3 length: 17; V gene: TRBV24-1; CDR3 protein: CAASDSNPGTALGAQYF
CDR3 length: 14; V gene: TRBV10-3; CDR3 protein: CAISVGGSAYEQYF
CDR3 length: 15; V gene: TRBV11-3; CDR3 protein: CASSLESANTGELFF
CDR3 length: 14; V gene: TRBV7-9; CDR3 protein: CASSQLTEQETQYF
CDR3 length: 15; V gene: TRBV10-2; CDR3 protein: CASSFDRGGNYGYTF
CDR3 length: 18; V gene: TRBV6-2/TRBV6-3; CDR3 protein: CASSYSADSLYGNQPQHF
CDR3 length: 14; V gene: TRBV10-3; CDR3 protein: CAISESGQGYGYTF
CDR3 length: 12; V gene: TRBV20-1; CDR3 protein: CSAMEGNYGYTF
CDR3 length: 16; V gene: TRBV20-1; CDR3 protein: CSARDRRGPRTDTQYF
CDR3 length: 14; V gene: TRBV7-2; CDR3 protein: CASSPGGSSGTQYF
CDR3 length: 17; V gene: TRBV7-2; CDR3 protein: CASSRSGGLSNTGELFF
CDR3 length: 12; V gene: TRBV29-1; CDR3 protein: CSGSDPTYGYTF